The 14 T cell receptor beta chains in this list originate from one sample, sequenced in a study of blood T cell repertoires in COVID-19. Some clones are missing from TCRdb's copy, which holds only in-frame ones; the method was immunoSEQ multiplex PCR. This table holds some 240,000 clones, approximately 85% found once. The sample consisted of peripheral blood. These receptor sequences come from an older woman with COVID-19, enrolled during active disease.

The V and J genes are TRBV18 and TRBJ1-2; D may be TRBD1 (6 bases). The germline CDR1 and CDR2 sequences are KGHSH and LQKENI. The CDR3 sequence is 15 residues long. Trimming cost V 4 bases and J 0 bases, with 12 bases left between them. The CDR3 DNA reads TGTGCCAGCTCACGGGCACAGGGATCTAACTATGGCTACACCTTC. Its protein is CASSRAQGSNYGYTF.

The chain recombines TRBV4-2 with TRBJ2-1, with TRBD2 matching over 10 bases. V gave up 0 bases and J gave up 3 bases; unmatched junction bases: 2. The CDR3 is 16 amino acids. CDR1 and CDR2 (germline): LGHNA, YNFKEQ. CDR3 nucleotides: TGTGCCAGCAGCCAAGAAACTAGCGGGGACTACAATGAGCAGTTCTTC. This codes for CASSQETSGDYNEQFF.

This chain links TRBV15 with TRBJ2-2; TRBD1 agrees at 7 bases. Germline loops: CDR1 LNHNV, CDR2 YYDKDF (reference sequence). V shed 4 bases, J shed 5 bases, and the junction held 4 bases outside the gene matches. The CDR3 has 14 residues. This CDR3 is CATSTGGITGELFF. CDR3 DNA: TGTGCCACCAGCACAGGGGGAATTACCGGGGAGCTGTTTTTT. The whole variable domain, filled in from reference TRBV15 and TRBJ2-2, reads DAMVIQNPRYQVTQFGKPVTLSCSQTLNHNVMYWYQQKSSQAPKLLFHYYDKDFNNEADTPDNFQSRRPNTSFCFLDIRSPGLGDTAMYLCATSTGGITGELFFGEGSRLTVL.

The DNA for the CDR3 is TGTGCCAGCAGTTCTCAACCCGGACTAGCGGGAGTCAATGAGCAGTTCTTC. This encodes CASSSQPGLAGVNEQFF. The chain has TRBV27 and TRBJ2-1; TRBD2 matches 13 bases. J gave up 6 bases and V 4 bases, and 9 bases lay outside the gene matches. This CDR3 has 17 residues. From germline, CDR1 is MNHEY and CDR2 SMNVEV (reference sequence).

The chain carries TRBV5-8 and TRBJ1-2; maybe TRBD1 (6 bases). CDR3 length: 18 residues. V gave up 2 bases and J gave up 4 bases, with 24 bases separating them. Germline CDR1 is SGHTS and CDR2 is YDEGEE. The CDR3 loop is CASSLVTGTSYRSYGYTF. As DNA, the CDR3 is TGTGCCAGCAGCTTAGTGACCGGGACATCCTATAGGAGCTATGGCTACACCTTC.

Regarding this clone: At one boundary the junction diverges from the germline segment, which might be a read error. The J gene is TRBJ1-5, the V gene TRBV7-7; D might be TRBD1 (6 bases). The CDR3 extends over 20 amino acids. Germline V gene lookup returns CDR1 SSHAT and CDR2 FNYEAQ (reference sequence). The CDR3 here is CASSLVSRTAGGGIGQPQHF. The CDR3 DNA reads TGTGCTAGCAGCTTAGTGTCCAGGACAGCTGGGGGGGGCATAGGACAGCCCCAGCATTTT.

This chain joins TRBV9 and TRBJ1-4, with D possibly TRBD1 on 6 matching bases. The V gene lost 4 bases and the J gene lost 5 bases, with 15 bases spanning the gap. Per the germline V gene, CDR1 is SGDLS and CDR2 is YYNGEE. This CDR3 comprises 15 residues. CDR3 amino acids: CASSPRGGSNEKLFF. CDR3 coding DNA: TGTGCCAGCAGCCCGAGGGGGGGCTCGAATGAAAAACTGTTTTTT.

The rearrangement joins TRBV12-3 or TRBV12-4 to TRBJ2-7; weak D call: TRBD2 (5 bases). The germline V and J ends were trimmed by 6 bases and 3 bases, with 9 bases remaining between them. The CDR3 is made up of 12 amino acids. CDR3 coding DNA: TGTGCCAGCAGGTTTGGGAGCTACGAGCAGTACTTC. Amino acids: CASRFGSYEQYF.

The chain couples TRBV10-3 to TRBJ2-1, with 9 bases that match TRBD2. The CDR3 totals 14 residues. Germline V gene lookup returns CDR1 ENHRY and CDR2 SYGVKD. V lost 8 bases to trimming and J lost 0 bases; unmatched junction nucleotides: 2. CDR3 protein: CAIASGDSYNEQFF. As DNA, the CDR3 is TGTGCCATCGCTAGCGGGGACTCCTACAATGAGCAGTTCTTC.

V and J are TRBV18 and TRBJ1-5; no firm D call. The V gene's germline CDR1 is KGHSH and CDR2 LQKENI. V was cut by 6 bases and J by 0 bases, with 12 bases left in between. The CDR3 runs 15 residues. The CDR3 here is CASSKEADSNQPQHF. CDR3 DNA sequence: TGTGCCAGCTCCAAAGAGGCGGATAGCAATCAGCCCCAGCATTTT.

This clone was counted a single time. The sample holds other DNA sequences that translate to the same CDR3. The chain combines TRBV7-3 with TRBJ2-3, with 10 bases that match TRBD2. Per germline, CDR1 SGHTA and CDR2 FQGTGA. The trim removed 2 bases at V and 1 base at J, leaving 3 bases unmatched. This CDR3 contains 16 residues. The CDR3 sequence is CASSLGLAGGTDTQYF. The CDR3 DNA reads TGTGCCAGCAGCTTAGGGCTAGCGGGGGGCACAGATACGCAGTATTTT.

The V and J genes are TRBV11-3 and TRBJ2-7; D not certain. The CDR3 sequence is 11 residues long. Germline CDR1 SGHNT, CDR2 YENEEA. The ends were cut back, 1 base at V and 5 bases at J, with 3 bases in the middle. DNA of the CDR3: TGTGCCAGCAGCTTAGGGCACGAGCAGTACTTC. This gives the protein CASSLGHEQYF. Filled out from reference TRBV11-3 and TRBJ2-7, the complete variable domain reads EAGVVQSPRYKIIEKKQPVAFWCNPISGHNTLYWYLQNLGQGPELLIRYENEEAVDDSQLPKDRFSAERLKGVDSTLKIQPAELGDSAVYLCASSLGHEQYFGPGTRLTVT.

The V call is TRBV7-9, the J call TRBJ1-1; D unclear. Germline values: CDR1 SEHNR, CDR2 FQNEAQ (reference sequence). Between the trimmed V and J ends, which lost 1 base and 2 bases, there was a span of 11 bases. The CDR3 is 15 residues long. The CDR3, as DNA: TGTGCCAGCAGCTTAGATCGTAGCGGCAACACTGAAGCTTTCTTT. Its translation is CASSLDRSGNTEAFF.

This clone was picked up a small number of times. J is TRBJ2-6 and V is TRBV4-3; D unresolved. The CDR3 extends over 16 amino acids. V lost 0 bases to trimming and J lost 0 bases, with 6 bases between them. The V gene's germline CDR1 is LGHNA and CDR2 YSLEER. The CDR3 DNA reads TGCGCCAGCAGCCAAGAGGCCAGCTCTGGGGCCAACGTCCTGACTTTC. Protein sequence: CASSQEASSGANVLTF.